This T cell receptor beta chain was captured by sequencing in a study of tumor and adjacent non-tumor tissue in lung cancer. A word on this clonotype: The antigen is not known. The CDR3 carries no conserved terminal phenylalanine or tryptophan, so it likely arises from a read error.

A modified ARM-PCR protocol with three rounds of nested PCR amplified TCRbeta. TCRdb reanalysed the multiplex PCR reads using MiXCR and keeps one entry per CDR3 protein. This table has over 110,000 distinct CDR3 sequences, roughly 70% appearing once. The CDR3 is made up of 13 amino acids. Germline lookup yields CDR1 SGHKS and CDR2 YYEKEE (reference sequence). Study observations and caveats: Normal lung showed higher cumulative top 100 clone frequency than tumor. Significantly higher TCR diversity was found in tumor than normal lung. Patients with more diverse tumor TCRs had worse survival.

RNA was extracted from bulk tissue without any cell sorting. Input material: lung tumor tissue. The origin of this receptor is a man in his sixties with small cell lung cancer. This chain uses TRBV5-5 with TRBJ2-5; weak D call: TRBD1 (5 bases). The CDR3 spells CANSSTDQETQYI. CDR3 in DNA: TGTGCCAACAGCTCGACAGACCAAGAGACCCAGTACATC.